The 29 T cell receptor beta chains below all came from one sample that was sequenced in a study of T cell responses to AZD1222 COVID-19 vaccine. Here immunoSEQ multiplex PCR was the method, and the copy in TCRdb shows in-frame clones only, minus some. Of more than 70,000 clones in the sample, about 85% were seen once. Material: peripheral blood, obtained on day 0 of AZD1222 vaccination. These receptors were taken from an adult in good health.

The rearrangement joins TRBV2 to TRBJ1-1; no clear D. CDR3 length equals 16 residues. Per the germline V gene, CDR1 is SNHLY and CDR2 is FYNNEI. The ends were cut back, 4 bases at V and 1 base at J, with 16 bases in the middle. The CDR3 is CASSGSNWERNTEAFF. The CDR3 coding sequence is TGTGCCAGCAGTGGCTCCAACTGGGAGCGGAACACTGAAGCTTTCTTT.

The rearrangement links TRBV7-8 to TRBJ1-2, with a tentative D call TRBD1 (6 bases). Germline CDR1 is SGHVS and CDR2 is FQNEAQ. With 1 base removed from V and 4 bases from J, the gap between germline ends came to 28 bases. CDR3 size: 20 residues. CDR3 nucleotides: TGTGCCAGCAGCTTAGGCGGTTGGCCGGACAGCAATAGAGAATTCTATGGCTACACCTTC. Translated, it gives CASSLGGWPDSNREFYGYTF.

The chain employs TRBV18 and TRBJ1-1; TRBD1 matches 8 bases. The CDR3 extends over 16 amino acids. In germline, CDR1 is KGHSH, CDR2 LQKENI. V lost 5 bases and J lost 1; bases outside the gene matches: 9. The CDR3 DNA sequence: TGTGCCAGCTCAAAACATCAGGGGGCCTGGAACACTGAAGCTTTCTTT. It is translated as CASSKHQGAWNTEAFF.

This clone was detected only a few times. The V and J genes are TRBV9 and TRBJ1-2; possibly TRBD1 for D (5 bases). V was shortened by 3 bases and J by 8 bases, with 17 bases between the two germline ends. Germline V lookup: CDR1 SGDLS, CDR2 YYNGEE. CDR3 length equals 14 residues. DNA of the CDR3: TGTGCCAGCAGCGCGCCACAGGATCTCCGGGGCTACACCTTC. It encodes CASSAPQDLRGYTF.

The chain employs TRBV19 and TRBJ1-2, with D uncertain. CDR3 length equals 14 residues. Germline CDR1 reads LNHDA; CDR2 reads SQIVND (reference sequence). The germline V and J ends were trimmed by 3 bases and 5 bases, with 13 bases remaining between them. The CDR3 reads CASSIATYKYGYTF. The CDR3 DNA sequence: TGTGCCAGTAGTATCGCCACTTATAAATATGGCTACACCTTC. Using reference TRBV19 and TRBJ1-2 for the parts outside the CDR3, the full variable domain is DGGITQSPKYLFRKEGQNVTLSCEQNLNHDAMYWYRQDPGQGLRLIYYSQIVNDFQKGDIAEGYSVSREKKESFPLTVTSAQKNPTAFYLCASSIATYKYGYTFGSGTRLTVV.

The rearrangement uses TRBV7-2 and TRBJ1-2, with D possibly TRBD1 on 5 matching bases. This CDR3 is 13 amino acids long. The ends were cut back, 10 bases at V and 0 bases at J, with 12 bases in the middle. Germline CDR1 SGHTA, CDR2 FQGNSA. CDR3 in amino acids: CATAEQANYGYTF. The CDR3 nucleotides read TGTGCCACCGCCGAACAGGCTAACTATGGCTACACCTTC.

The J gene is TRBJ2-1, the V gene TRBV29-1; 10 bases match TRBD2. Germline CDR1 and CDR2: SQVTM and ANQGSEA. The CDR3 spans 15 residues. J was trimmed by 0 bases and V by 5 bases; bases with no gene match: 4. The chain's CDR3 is CSVFSGRLSYNEQFF. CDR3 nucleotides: TGCAGCGTTTTTAGCGGGAGGCTCTCCTACAATGAGCAGTTCTTC.

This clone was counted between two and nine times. CDR3 loop: CASSPDRGRISSEAFF. The CDR3, as DNA: TGTGCCAGCAGCCCGGACAGGGGGCGGATCAGCTCTGAAGCTTTCTTT. The rearrangement joins TRBV5-6 to TRBJ1-1, with 11 positions matching TRBD1. Unmatched junction bases numbered 11, after V lost 4 bases and J lost 6 bases. Germline loops: CDR1 SGHDT, CDR2 YYEEEE. CDR3 length equals 16 residues. Full variable domain (outside the CDR3, taken from reference TRBV5-6 and TRBJ1-1): DAGVTQSPTHLIKTRGQQVTLRCSPKSGHDTVSWYQQALGQGPQFIFQYYEEEERQRGNFPDRFSGHQFPNYSSELNVNALLLGDSALYLCASSPDRGRISSEAFFGQGTRLTVV.

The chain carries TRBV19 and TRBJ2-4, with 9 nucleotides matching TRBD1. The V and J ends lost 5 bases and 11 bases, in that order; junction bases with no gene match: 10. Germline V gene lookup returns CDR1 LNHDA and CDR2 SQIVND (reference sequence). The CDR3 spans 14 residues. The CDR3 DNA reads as TGTGCCAGTAGTCTACAGGGGGCCAGATTGGTTCAGTACTTC. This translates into CASSLQGARLVQYF.

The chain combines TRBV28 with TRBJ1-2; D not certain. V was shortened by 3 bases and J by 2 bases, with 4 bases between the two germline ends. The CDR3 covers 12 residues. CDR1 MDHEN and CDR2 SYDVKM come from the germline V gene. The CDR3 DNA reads TGTGCCAGCAGTTTTCTAAACTATGGCTACACCTTC. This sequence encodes CASSFLNYGYTF.

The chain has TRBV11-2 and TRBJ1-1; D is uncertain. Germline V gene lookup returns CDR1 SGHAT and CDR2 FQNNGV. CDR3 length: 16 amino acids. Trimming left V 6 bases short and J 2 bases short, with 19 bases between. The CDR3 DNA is TGTGCCAGCAGTCTCCTCTCGAGTCACCTCAACACTGAAGCTTTCTTT. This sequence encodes CASSLLSSHLNTEAFF.

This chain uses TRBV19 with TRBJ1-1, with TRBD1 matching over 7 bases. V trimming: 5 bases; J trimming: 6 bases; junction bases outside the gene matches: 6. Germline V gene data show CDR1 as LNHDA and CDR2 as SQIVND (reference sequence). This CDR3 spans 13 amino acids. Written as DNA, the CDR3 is TGTGCCAGTAGTTCACAGGGGCCCCCTGAAGCTTTCTTT. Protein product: CASSSQGPPEAFF.

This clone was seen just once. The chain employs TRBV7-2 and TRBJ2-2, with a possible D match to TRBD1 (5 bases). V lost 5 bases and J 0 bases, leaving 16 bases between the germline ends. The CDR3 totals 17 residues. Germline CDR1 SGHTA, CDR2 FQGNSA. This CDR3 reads CASSEPGRTSNTGELFF. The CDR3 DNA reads TGTGCCAGCAGCGAACCAGGGCGGACCTCGAACACCGGGGAGCTGTTTTTT. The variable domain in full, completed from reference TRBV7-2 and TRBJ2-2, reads GAGVSQSPSNKVTEKGKDVELRCDPISGHTALYWYRQSLGQGLEFLIYFQGNSAPDKSGLPSDRFSAERTGGSVSTLTIQRTQQEDSAVYLCASSEPGRTSNTGELFFGEGSRLTVL.

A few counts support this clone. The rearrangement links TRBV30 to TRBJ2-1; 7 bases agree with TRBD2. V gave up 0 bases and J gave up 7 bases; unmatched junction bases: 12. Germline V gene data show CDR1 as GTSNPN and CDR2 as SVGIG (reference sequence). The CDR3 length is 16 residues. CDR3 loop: CAWSVQISGPRNEQFF. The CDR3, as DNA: TGTGCCTGGAGTGTACAAATTAGCGGGCCGCGGAATGAGCAGTTCTTC.

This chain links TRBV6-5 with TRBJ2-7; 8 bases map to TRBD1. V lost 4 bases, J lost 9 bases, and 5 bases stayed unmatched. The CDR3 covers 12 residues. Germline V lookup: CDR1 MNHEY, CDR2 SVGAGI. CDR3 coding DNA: TGTGCCAGCAGTTCAACAGGGGGAAGGCAGTACTTC. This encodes CASSSTGGRQYF.

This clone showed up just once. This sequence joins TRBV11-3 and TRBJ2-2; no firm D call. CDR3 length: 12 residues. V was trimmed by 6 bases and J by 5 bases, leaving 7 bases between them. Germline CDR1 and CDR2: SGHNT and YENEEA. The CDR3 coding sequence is TGTGCCAGCAGTACGCATACCGGGGAGCTGTTTTTT. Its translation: CASSTHTGELFF.

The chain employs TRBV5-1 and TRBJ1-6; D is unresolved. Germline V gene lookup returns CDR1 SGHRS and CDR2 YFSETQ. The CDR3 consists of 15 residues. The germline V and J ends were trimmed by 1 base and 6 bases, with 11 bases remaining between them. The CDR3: CASSLRSASNSPLHF. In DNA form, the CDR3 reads TGCGCCAGCAGCTTGAGGTCAGCAAGTAATTCACCCCTCCACTTT.

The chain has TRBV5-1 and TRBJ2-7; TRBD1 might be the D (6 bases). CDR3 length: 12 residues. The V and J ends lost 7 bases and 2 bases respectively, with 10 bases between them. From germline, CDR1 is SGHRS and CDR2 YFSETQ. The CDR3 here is CASYGQTYEQYF. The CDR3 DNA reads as TGCGCCAGCTATGGACAGACCTACGAGCAGTACTTC.

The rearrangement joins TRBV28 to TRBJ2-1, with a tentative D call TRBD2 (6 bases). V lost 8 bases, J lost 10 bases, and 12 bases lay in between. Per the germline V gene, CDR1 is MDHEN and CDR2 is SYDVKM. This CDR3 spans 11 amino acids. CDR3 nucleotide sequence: TGTGCCAGCCGGGGGTCATTCGAGCAGTTCTTC. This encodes CASRGSFEQFF.

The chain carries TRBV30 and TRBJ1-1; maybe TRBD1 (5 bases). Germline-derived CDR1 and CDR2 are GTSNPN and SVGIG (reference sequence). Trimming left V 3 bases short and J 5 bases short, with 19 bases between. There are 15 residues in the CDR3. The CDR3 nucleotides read TGTGCCTGGAGATCGGGGGGGATACGGGGAACTGAAGCTTTCTTT. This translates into CAWRSGGIRGTEAFF.

The CDR3 DNA sequence: TGTGCCATCAGGCAGGGGGCCGGTAATGAAAAACTGTTTTTT. Protein sequence: CAIRQGAGNEKLFF. This chain links TRBV10-3 with TRBJ1-4; 8 bases are shared with TRBD1. CDR1 and CDR2 from the germline V gene are ENHRY and SYGVKD. The CDR3 sequence is 14 residues long. Germline trimming cut 6 bases from V and 4 bases from J; bases unmatched to any gene: 4.

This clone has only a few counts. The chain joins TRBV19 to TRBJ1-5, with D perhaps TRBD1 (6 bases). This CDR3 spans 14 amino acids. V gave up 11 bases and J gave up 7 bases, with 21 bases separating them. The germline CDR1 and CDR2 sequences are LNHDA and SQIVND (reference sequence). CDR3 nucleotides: TGTGCCGGCTCTGGGGGGGGGCTGGAACAGCCCCAGCATTTT. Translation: CAGSGGGLEQPQHF.

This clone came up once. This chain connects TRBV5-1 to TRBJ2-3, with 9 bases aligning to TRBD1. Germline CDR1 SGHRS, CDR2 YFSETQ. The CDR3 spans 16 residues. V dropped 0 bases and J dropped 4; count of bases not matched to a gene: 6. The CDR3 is CASSLAAGTGSDTQYF. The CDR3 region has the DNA TGCGCCAGCAGCTTGGCCGCGGGGACAGGGTCAGATACGCAGTATTTT.

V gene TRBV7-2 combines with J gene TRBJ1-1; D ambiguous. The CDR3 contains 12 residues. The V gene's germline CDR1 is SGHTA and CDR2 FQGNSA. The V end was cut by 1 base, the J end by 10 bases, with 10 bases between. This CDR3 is CASSLGLGRAFF. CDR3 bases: TGTGCCAGCAGCTTAGGACTGGGGAGAGCTTTCTTT.

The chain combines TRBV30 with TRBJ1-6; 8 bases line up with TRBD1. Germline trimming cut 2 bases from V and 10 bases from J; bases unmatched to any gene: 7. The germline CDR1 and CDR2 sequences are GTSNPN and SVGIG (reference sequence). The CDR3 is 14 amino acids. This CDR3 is CAWSPGQGISPLHF. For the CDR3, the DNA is TGTGCCTGGAGTCCAGGACAGGGAATCTCACCCCTCCACTTT.

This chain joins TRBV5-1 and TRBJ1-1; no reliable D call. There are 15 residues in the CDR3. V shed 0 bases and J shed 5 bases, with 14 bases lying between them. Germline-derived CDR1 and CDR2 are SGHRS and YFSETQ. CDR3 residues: CASSLGLLDKTEAFF. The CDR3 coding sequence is TGCGCCAGCAGCTTGGGCCTTTTAGATAAGACTGAAGCTTTCTTT.

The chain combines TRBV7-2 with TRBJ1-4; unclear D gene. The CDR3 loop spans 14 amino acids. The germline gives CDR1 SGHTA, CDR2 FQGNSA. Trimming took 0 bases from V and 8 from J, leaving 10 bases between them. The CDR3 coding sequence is TGTGCCAGCAGCTTAGCGCCAGGAAAGGAAAAACTGTTTTTT. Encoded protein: CASSLAPGKEKLFF.

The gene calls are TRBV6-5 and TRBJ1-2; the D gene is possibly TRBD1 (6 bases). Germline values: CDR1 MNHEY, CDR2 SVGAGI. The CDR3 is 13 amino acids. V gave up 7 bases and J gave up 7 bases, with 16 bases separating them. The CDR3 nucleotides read TGTGCCAGCATTGTGGGGGCGTCTACTGGCTACACCTTC. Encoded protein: CASIVGASTGYTF.

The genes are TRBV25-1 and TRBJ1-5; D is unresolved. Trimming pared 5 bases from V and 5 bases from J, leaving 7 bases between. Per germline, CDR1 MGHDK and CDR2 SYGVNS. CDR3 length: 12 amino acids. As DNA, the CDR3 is TGTGCCAGCAGTCGAGGATATCAGCCCCAGCATTTT. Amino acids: CASSRGYQPQHF.